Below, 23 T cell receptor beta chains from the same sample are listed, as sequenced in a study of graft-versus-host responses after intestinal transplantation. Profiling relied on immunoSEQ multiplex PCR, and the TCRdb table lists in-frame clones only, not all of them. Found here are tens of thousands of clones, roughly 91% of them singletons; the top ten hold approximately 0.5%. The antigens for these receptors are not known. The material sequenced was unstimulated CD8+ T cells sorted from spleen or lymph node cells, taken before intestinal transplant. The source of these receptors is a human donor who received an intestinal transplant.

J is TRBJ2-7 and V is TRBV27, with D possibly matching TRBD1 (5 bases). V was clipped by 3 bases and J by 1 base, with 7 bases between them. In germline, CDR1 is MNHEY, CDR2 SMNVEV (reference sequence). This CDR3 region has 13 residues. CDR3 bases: TGTGCCAGCAGTTTCTACAGGTCCTACGAGCAGTACTTC. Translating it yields CASSFYRSYEQYF.

DNA of the CDR3: TGTGCCAGCAGTTCACAGGGGGATGGAGCTTTCTTT. This codes for CASSSQGDGAFF. This rearrangement joins TRBV7-9 to TRBJ1-1; 8 bases line up with TRBD1. CDR1 is SEHNR and CDR2 is FQNEAQ in the germline V gene (reference sequence). The V and J ends lost 6 bases and 10 bases, in that order; junction bases with no gene match: 7. The CDR3 is made up of 12 amino acids.

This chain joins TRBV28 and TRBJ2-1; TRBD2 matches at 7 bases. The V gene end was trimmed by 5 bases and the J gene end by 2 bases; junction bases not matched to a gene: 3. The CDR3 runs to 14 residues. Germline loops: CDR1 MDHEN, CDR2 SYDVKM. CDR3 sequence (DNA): TGTGCCAGCAGTCCTCTAGCGGCCTACAATGAGCAGTTCTTC. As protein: CASSPLAAYNEQFF.

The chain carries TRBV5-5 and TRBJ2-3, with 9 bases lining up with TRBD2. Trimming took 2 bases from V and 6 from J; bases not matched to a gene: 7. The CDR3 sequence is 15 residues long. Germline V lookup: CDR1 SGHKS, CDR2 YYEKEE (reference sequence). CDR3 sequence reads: CASSFLGGGADTQYF. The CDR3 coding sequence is TGTGCCAGCAGCTTCCTCGGCGGGGGGGCGGATACGCAGTATTTT.

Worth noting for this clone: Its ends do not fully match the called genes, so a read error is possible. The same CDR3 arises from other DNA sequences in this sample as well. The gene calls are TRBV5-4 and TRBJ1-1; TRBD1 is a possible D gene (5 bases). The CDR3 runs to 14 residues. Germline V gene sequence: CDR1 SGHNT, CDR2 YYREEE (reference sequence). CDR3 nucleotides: TGTGCCAGCAGCTTGGACGGGGGTAGCACTGAAGCCTTCTTT. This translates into CASSLDGGSTEAFF.

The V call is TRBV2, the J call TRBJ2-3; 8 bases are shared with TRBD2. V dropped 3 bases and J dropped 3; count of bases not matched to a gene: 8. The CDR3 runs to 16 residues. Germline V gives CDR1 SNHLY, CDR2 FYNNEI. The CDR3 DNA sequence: TGTGCCAGCAGTGAGGTGGCGGGAGGTGGTACAGATACGCAGTATTTT. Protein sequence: CASSEVAGGGTDTQYF.

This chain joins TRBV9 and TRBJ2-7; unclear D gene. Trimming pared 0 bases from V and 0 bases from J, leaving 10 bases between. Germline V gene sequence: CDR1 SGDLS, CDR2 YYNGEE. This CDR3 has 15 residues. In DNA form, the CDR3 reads TGTGCCAGCAGCGTAGGGGCAGGCCTCTCCTACGAGCAGTACTTC. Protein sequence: CASSVGAGLSYEQYF.

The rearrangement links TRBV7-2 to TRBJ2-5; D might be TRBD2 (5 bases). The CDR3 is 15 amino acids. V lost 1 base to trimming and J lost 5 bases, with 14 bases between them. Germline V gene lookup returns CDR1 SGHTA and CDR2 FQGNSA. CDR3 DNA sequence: TGTGCCAGCAGCTTAGATCCCGGACTTCAGGAGACCCAGTACTTC. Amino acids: CASSLDPGLQETQYF. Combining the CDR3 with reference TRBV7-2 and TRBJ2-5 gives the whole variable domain GAGVSQSPSNKVTEKGKDVELRCDPISGHTALYWYRQSLGQGLEFLIYFQGNSAPDKSGLPSDRFSAERTGGSVSTLTIQRTQQEDSAVYLCASSLDPGLQETQYFGPGTRLLVL.

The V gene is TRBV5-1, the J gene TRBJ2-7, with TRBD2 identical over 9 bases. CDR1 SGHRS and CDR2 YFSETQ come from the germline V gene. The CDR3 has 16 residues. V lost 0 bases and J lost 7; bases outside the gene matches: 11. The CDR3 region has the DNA TGCGCCAGCAGCTTGGTGTCTAGCGGGGCCTTTTGGGAGCAGTACTTC. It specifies CASSLVSSGAFWEQYF.

CDR3 residues: CASSLASGTYEQYF. The CDR3 region has the DNA TGTGCCAGCAGCTTAGCCAGCGGGACCTACGAGCAGTACTTC. The genes are TRBV11-2 and TRBJ2-5; 7 positions agree with TRBD2. Near its end, the DNA agrees better with TRBJ2-7, so the J call may be wrong. The CDR3 loop spans 14 amino acids. Germline V gives CDR1 SGHAT, CDR2 FQNNGV.

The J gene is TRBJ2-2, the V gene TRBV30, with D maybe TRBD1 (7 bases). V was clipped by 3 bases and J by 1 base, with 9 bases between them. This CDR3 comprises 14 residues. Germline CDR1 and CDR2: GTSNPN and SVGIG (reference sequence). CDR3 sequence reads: CAWRQGGNTGELFF. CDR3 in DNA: TGTGCCTGGAGGCAGGGGGGGAACACCGGGGAGCTGTTTTTT.

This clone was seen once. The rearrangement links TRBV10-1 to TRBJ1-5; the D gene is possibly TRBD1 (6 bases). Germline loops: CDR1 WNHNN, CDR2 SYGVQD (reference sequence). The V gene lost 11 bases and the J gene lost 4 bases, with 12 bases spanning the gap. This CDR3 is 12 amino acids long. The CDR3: CAPGGANQPQHF. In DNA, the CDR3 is TGCGCCCCCGGGGGGGCGAATCAGCCCCAGCATTTT.

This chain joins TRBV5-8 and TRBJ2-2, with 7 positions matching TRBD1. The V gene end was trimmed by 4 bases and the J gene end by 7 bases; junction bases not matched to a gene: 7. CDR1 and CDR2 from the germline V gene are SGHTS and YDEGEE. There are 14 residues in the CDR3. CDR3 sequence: CASSLGQAYGELFF. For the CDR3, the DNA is TGTGCCAGCAGCCTAGGACAGGCGTACGGGGAGCTGTTTTTT.

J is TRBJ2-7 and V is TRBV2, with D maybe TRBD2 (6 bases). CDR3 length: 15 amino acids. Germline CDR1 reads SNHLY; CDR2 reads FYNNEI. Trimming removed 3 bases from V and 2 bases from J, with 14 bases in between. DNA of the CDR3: TGTGCCAGCAGTGACGAAAACGGGGGACCCTACGAGCAGTACTTC. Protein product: CASSDENGGPYEQYF.

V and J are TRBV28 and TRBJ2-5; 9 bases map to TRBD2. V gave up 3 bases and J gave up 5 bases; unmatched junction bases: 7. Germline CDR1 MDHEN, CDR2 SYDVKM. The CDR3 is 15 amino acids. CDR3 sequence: CASSLIAGVVETQYF. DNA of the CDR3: TGTGCCAGCAGTTTGATAGCGGGAGTGGTGGAGACCCAGTACTTC. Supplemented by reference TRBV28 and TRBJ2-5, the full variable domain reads DVKVTQSSRYLVKRTGEKVFLECVQDMDHENMFWYRQDPGLGLRLIYFSYDVKMKEKGDIPEGYSVSREKKERFSLILESASTNQTSMYLCASSLIAGVVETQYFGPGTRLLVL.

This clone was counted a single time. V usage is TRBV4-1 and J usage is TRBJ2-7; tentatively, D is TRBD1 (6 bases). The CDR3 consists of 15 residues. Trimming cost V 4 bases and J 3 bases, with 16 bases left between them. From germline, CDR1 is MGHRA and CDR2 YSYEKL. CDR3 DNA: TGCGCCAGCAGCCTACAGACAGGAGACTTCTACGAGCAGTACTTC. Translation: CASSLQTGDFYEQYF.

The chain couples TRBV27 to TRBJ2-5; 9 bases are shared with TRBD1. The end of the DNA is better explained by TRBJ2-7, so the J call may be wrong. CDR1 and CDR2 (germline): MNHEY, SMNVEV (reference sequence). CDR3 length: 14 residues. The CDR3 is CASSPGTGPYEQYF. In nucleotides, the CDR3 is TGTGCCAGCAGCCCCGGGACAGGGCCCTACGAGCAGTACTTC.

CDR3 DNA: TGTGCCAGCAGTCGCGGCGGGAGCCTCAATCAGCCCCAGCATTTT. Protein sequence: CASSRGGSLNQPQHF. The V and J genes are TRBV27 and TRBJ1-5; D remains unclear. Trimming cost V 5 bases and J 3 bases, with 14 bases left between them. Per germline, CDR1 MNHEY and CDR2 SMNVEV (reference sequence). The CDR3 runs to 15 residues.

Here the CDR3 DNA reads TGTGCCAGCAGCGTAGACGGGACAGGGGTCTACGAGCAGTACTTC. Translating gives CASSVDGTGVYEQYF. J is TRBJ2-7 and V is TRBV9, with 10 bases lining up with TRBD1. The ends lost 0 bases at V and 3 bases at J; junction bases unmatched: 3. Germline V gene sequence: CDR1 SGDLS, CDR2 YYNGEE. The CDR3 is 15 amino acids.

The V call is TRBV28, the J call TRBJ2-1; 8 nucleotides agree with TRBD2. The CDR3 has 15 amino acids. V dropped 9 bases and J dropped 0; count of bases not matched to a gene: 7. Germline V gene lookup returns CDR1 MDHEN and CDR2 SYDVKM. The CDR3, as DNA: TGTGCCAGTTGTATAGCGGGAAGCTCCTACAATGAGCAGTTCTTC. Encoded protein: CASCIAGSSYNEQFF.

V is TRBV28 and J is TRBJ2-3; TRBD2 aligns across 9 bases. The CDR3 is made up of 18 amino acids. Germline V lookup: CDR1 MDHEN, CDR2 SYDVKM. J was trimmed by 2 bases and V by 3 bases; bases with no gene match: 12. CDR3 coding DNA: TGTGCCAGCAGTTTTGTCGGGATCCTAGCGGGACCCACAGATACGCAGTATTTT. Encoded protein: CASSFVGILAGPTDTQYF.

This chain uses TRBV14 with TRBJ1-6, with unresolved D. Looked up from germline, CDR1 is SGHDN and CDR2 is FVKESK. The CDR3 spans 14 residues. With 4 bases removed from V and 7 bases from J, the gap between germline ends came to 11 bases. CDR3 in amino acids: CASSRRQENSPLHF. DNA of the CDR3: TGTGCCAGCAGCCGAAGGCAGGAAAATTCACCCCTCCACTTT.

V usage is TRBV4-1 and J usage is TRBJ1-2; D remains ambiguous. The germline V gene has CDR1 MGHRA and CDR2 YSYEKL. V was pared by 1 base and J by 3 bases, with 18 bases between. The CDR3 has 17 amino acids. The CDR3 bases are TGCGCCAGCAGCCAAGGTCCGACGGCTGCAACAGACTATGGCTACACCTTC. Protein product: CASSQGPTAATDYGYTF.